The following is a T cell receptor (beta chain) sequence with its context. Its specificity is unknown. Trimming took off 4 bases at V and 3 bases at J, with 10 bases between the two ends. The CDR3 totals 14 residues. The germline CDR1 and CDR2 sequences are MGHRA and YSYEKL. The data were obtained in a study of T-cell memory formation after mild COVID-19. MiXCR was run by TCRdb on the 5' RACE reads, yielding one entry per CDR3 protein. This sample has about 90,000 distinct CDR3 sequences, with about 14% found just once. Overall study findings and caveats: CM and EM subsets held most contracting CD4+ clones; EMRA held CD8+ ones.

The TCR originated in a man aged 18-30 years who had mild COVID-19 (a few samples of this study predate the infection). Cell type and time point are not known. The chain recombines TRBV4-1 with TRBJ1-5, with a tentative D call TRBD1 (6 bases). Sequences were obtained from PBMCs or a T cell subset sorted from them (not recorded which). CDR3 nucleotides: TGCGCCAGCAGCCTCGGACAGCACAATCAGCCCCAGCATTTT. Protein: CASSLGQHNQPQHF.